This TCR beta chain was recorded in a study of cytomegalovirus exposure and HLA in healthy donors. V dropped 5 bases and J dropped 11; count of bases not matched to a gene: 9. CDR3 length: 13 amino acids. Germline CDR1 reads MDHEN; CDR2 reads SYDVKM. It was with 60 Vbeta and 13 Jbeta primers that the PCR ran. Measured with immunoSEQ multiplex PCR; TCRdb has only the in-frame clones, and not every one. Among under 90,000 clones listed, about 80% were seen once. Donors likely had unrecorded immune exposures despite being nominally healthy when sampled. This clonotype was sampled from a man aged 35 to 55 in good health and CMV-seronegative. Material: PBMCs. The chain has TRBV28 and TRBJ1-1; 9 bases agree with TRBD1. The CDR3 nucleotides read TGTGCCAGCAGTCGCCCGGGACAGGGTATCGCTTTCTTT. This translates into CASSRPGQGIAFF.